One and the same sample provided the 30 T cell receptor beta chains below, sequenced in a study of T cells in localized non-small cell lung cancer. Profiling relied on immunoSEQ multiplex PCR, and the TCRdb table lists in-frame clones only, not all of them. The sample lists tens of thousands of clones; over 80% were seen once. The starting material was peripheral blood mononuclear cells, obtained before any cancer treatment. Receptor source: a man aged 40 to 70 with stage III lung adenocarcinoma.

The chain has TRBV7-2 and TRBJ2-3; D not certain. In germline, CDR1 is SGHTA, CDR2 FQGNSA. The CDR3 extends over 14 amino acids. Trimming stripped 0 bases from V and 1 base from J, with 5 bases between. CDR3 amino acids: CASSLALGTDTQYF. In DNA form, the CDR3 reads TGTGCCAGCAGCTTAGCCTTGGGCACAGATACGCAGTATTTT. Combining the CDR3 with reference TRBV7-2 and TRBJ2-3 gives the whole variable domain GAGVSQSPSNKVTEKGKDVELRCDPISGHTALYWYRQSLGQGLEFLIYFQGNSAPDKSGLPSDRFSAERTGGSVSTLTIQRTQQEDSAVYLCASSLALGTDTQYFGPGTRLTVL.

CDR3 region: CASSFSNEQFF. The CDR3 DNA sequence: TGCGCCAGCAGCTTTAGTAATGAGCAGTTCTTC. The chain couples TRBV5-1 to TRBJ2-1; D is undetermined. Germline lookup yields CDR1 SGHRS and CDR2 YFSETQ. The CDR3 is 11 amino acids. Trimming shortened V by 2 bases and J by 7 bases, and 4 bases separated the two germline ends.

The rearrangement joins TRBV7-2 to TRBJ1-5, with D tentatively TRBD1 (6 bases). CDR3 length: 15 residues. From germline, CDR1 is SGHTA and CDR2 FQGNSA. Trimming cost V 5 bases and J 2 bases, with 13 bases left between them. The chain's CDR3 is CASSLYRVGNQPQHF. CDR3 bases: TGTGCCAGCAGCCTCTACAGGGTCGGCAATCAGCCCCAGCATTTT. The complete variable domain, with remaining parts taken from reference TRBV7-2 and TRBJ1-5, reads GAGVSQSPSNKVTEKGKDVELRCDPISGHTALYWYRQSLGQGLEFLIYFQGNSAPDKSGLPSDRFSAERTGGSVSTLTIQRTQQEDSAVYLCASSLYRVGNQPQHFGDGTRLSIL.

In this sample, this clone turned up a few times. This chain connects TRBV7-9 to TRBJ1-4; no clear D. The V end lost 5 bases, the J end lost 15 bases, and 19 bases lay between the germline ends. CDR3 length: 13 amino acids. Germline V CDR1 and CDR2: SEHNR, FQNEAQ (reference sequence). The CDR3 nucleotides read TGTGCCAGCAGCGCCCGAGGCCCCCTCCGGGTGTTTTTT. This codes for CASSARGPLRVFF.

V is TRBV7-2 and J is TRBJ1-2, with D maybe TRBD1 (6 bases). Per germline, CDR1 SGHTA and CDR2 FQGNSA. V lost 3 bases and J 0 bases, leaving 11 bases between the germline ends. The CDR3 is 15 residues long. CDR3 sequence: CASSLDSLANYGYTF. The CDR3 coding sequence is TGTGCCAGCAGCTTGGACAGCTTAGCTAACTATGGCTACACCTTC.

This clone occurred once. This chain links TRBV7-2 with TRBJ1-5, with a possible D match to TRBD1 (5 bases). CDR3 length: 15 residues. Germline V CDR1 and CDR2: SGHTA, FQGNSA. V shed 1 base and J shed 11 bases, with 18 bases lying between them. Here the CDR3 reads CASSLGTSGGIAQHF. The CDR3, as DNA: TGTGCCAGCAGCTTAGGGACCTCGGGGGGTATAGCCCAGCATTTT. The whole variable domain, filled in from reference TRBV7-2 and TRBJ1-5, reads GAGVSQSPSNKVTEKGKDVELRCDPISGHTALYWYRQSLGQGLEFLIYFQGNSAPDKSGLPSDRFSAERTGGSVSTLTIQRTQQEDSAVYLCASSLGTSGGIAQHFGDGTRLSIL.

This sequence joins TRBV19 and TRBJ1-5; no reliable D call. CDR3 length equals 16 residues. Germline loops: CDR1 LNHDA, CDR2 SQIVND (reference sequence). Trimming removed 2 bases from V and 4 bases from J, with 15 bases in between. The CDR3, as DNA: TGTGCCAGTAGTATAAGAGATCAGGTGAGGAATCAGCCCCAGCATTTT. Translating it yields CASSIRDQVRNQPQHF.

The J gene is TRBJ1-2, the V gene TRBV5-6; 9 nucleotides match TRBD1. J gave up 3 bases and V 3 bases, and 6 bases lay outside the gene matches. The CDR3 runs 15 residues. Per germline, CDR1 SGHDT and CDR2 YYEEEE. The CDR3 loop is CASSSLTGGHYGYTF. DNA of the CDR3: TGTGCCAGCAGCTCACTTACAGGGGGCCACTATGGCTACACCTTC.

The chain recombines TRBV21-1 with TRBJ1-6. TRBV21-1 is noted as a pseudogene. This CDR3 has 13 residues. CDR3 nucleotide sequence: TGTGCCAGTAGAGGGCAGACTAATTCACCCCTCCACTTT. Amino acids: CASRGQTNSPLHF.

The chain links TRBV7-2 to TRBJ1-6; TRBD1 matches 8 bases. Germline loops: CDR1 SGHTA, CDR2 FQGNSA. The length of the CDR3 is 14 residues. The ends lost 4 bases at V and 10 bases at J; junction bases unmatched: 6. Written as DNA, the CDR3 is TGTGCCAGCAGCTCGACAGGGGTAGGATCACCCCTCCACTTT. Translating gives CASSSTGVGSPLHF.

V usage is TRBV7-9 and J usage is TRBJ2-7; perhaps TRBD2 as D (5 bases). The CDR3 is made up of 13 amino acids. Trimming pared 2 bases from V and 7 bases from J, leaving 12 bases between. CDR1 SEHNR and CDR2 FQNEAQ come from the germline V gene (reference sequence). In DNA, the CDR3 is TGTGCCAGCAGCTTAAATTCCGAGGGAGAGCAGTACTTC. Translation: CASSLNSEGEQYF.

As DNA, the CDR3 is TGTGCCAGCAGTGAATGGGGGCTCGTTGAAAAACTGTTTTTT. Its translation is CASSEWGLVEKLFF. This rearrangement joins TRBV6-1 to TRBJ1-4; a possible D gene is TRBD1 (6 bases). This CDR3 is 14 amino acids long. Trimming removed 2 bases at V and 7 bases at J, with 11 bases between. Germline V CDR1 and CDR2: MNHNS, SASEGT.

This clone was counted a few times. The J gene is TRBJ2-1, the V gene TRBV5-1; 9 bases are a match to TRBD2. Trimming at V came to 9 bases and at J to 7 bases, leaving 14 bases not matched to a gene. The CDR3 contains 15 residues. Germline loops: CDR1 SGHRS, CDR2 YFSETQ. CDR3 nucleotide sequence: TGCGCCACCAAGGAAGGGATCGGACTAGCGAATGAGCAGTTCTTC. Encoded protein: CATKEGIGLANEQFF.

This clone has only a few counts. This rearrangement joins TRBV7-6 to TRBJ2-7; 8 bases line up with TRBD1. Germline V lookup: CDR1 SGHVS, CDR2 FNYEAQ. V gave up 3 bases and J gave up 5 bases; unmatched junction bases: 12. The length of the CDR3 is 16 residues. CDR3 in DNA: TGTGCCAGCAGCTTGGGGCGGACAGGGCTTCTTAACGAGCAGTACTTC. Translation: CASSLGRTGLLNEQYF. Filled out from reference TRBV7-6 and TRBJ2-7, the complete variable domain reads GAGVSQSPRYKVTKRGQDVALRCDPISGHVSLYWYRQALGQGPEFLTYFNYEAQQDKSGLPNDRFSAERPEGSISTLTIQRTEQRDSAMYRCASSLGRTGLLNEQYFGPGTRLTVT.

J is TRBJ2-7 and V is TRBV6-1; 8 nucleotides line up with TRBD1. Trimming took 6 bases from V and 3 from J; bases not matched to a gene: 4. Germline values: CDR1 MNHNS, CDR2 SASEGT. The CDR3 is 13 residues long. In nucleotides, the CDR3 is TGTGCCAGCAGCGGGGACAGGTTCTACGAGCAGTACTTC. Protein: CASSGDRFYEQYF.

The chain carries TRBV7-2 and TRBJ2-3, with 13 bases fitting TRBD2. The V and J ends lost 2 bases and 1 base, in that order; junction bases with no gene match: 6. The CDR3 is 18 residues long. Germline loops: CDR1 SGHTA, CDR2 FQGNSA. The CDR3 protein is CASSLKTSGGTGTDTQYF. The CDR3 nucleotides read TGTGCCAGCAGCTTAAAGACTAGCGGGGGGACTGGCACAGATACGCAGTATTTT.

Only a few counts were recorded for this clone. V usage is TRBV7-8 and J usage is TRBJ1-4; the D is unclear. This CDR3 is 14 amino acids long. Trimming took off 2 bases at V and 7 bases at J, with 11 bases between the two ends. From germline, CDR1 is SGHVS and CDR2 FQNEAQ. CDR3 DNA sequence: TGTGCCAGCAGCTTAAGGACTCCGGGTGAAAAACTGTTTTTT. Translating it yields CASSLRTPGEKLFF.

The chain couples TRBV19 to TRBJ1-1; TRBD1 aligns across 7 bases. The V and J ends lost 5 bases and 0 bases, in that order; junction bases with no gene match: 6. CDR1 is LNHDA and CDR2 is SQIVND in the germline V gene (reference sequence). The CDR3 covers 15 residues. Written as DNA, the CDR3 is TGTGCCAGTAGTGACGGGACAGACATGAACACTGAAGCTTTCTTT. Protein: CASSDGTDMNTEAFF.

The rearrangement links TRBV18 to TRBJ1-1; 8 bases are a match to TRBD1. The CDR3 is 15 amino acids. Germline loops: CDR1 KGHSH, CDR2 LQKENI. V was pared by 5 bases and J by 1 base, with 6 bases of the junction left unmatched. For the CDR3, the DNA is TGTGCCAGCTCATTTGGACAGGGCGCGAACACTGAAGCTTTCTTT. Amino acids: CASSFGQGANTEAFF.

The sample holds one count of this clone. The V gene is TRBV5-4, the J gene TRBJ2-3; no reliable D call. The CDR3 has 13 amino acids. V lost 4 bases and J 2 bases, leaving 8 bases between the germline ends. Germline lookup yields CDR1 SGHNT and CDR2 YYREEE (reference sequence). This CDR3 reads CASSAGSTDTQYF. The CDR3 region has the DNA TGTGCCAGCAGCGCCGGGTCCACAGATACGCAGTATTTT.

The chain has TRBV29-1 and TRBJ1-5; tentative D call: TRBD1 (5 bases). Germline V gene lookup returns CDR1 SQVTM and CDR2 ANQGSEA. V lost 6 bases and J lost 0, with 9 bases in between. This CDR3 is 13 amino acids long. The chain's CDR3 is CSVKGNSNQPQHF. The CDR3, as DNA: TGCAGCGTCAAGGGGAATAGCAATCAGCCCCAGCATTTT.

The chain combines TRBV7-3 with TRBJ1-2; tentatively, D is TRBD1 (5 bases). The V and J ends lost 8 bases and 0 bases respectively, with 16 bases between them. The CDR3 sequence is 15 residues long. In germline, CDR1 is SGHTA, CDR2 FQGTGA. CDR3 bases: TGTGCCAGCGGACCGGACGGGACGGCTAACTATGGCTACACCTTC. It specifies CASGPDGTANYGYTF. The variable domain in full, with the rest retrieved from reference TRBV7-3 and TRBJ1-2, is GAGVSQTPSNKVTEKGKYVELRCDPISGHTALYWYRQSLGQGPEFLIYFQGTGAADDSGLPNDRFFAVRPEGSVSTLKIQRTERGDSAVYLCASGPDGTANYGYTFGSGTRLTVV.

This chain connects TRBV7-3 to TRBJ2-7; D possibly uses TRBD1 or TRBD2 (6 bases each). The CDR3 contains 15 residues. Germline loops: CDR1 SGHTA, CDR2 FQGTGA. Trimming stripped 5 bases from V and 5 bases from J, with 19 bases between. CDR3 nucleotide sequence: TGTGCCAGCAGCGCCTCGGGCGCCGGGGGCCACGAGCAGTACTTC. It is translated as CASSASGAGGHEQYF.

This clone has only a few counts. The CDR3 spells CASRPGGPSYGYTF. CDR3 in DNA: TGTGCCAGCCGTCCAGGGGGTCCCTCCTATGGCTACACCTTC. V and J are TRBV27 and TRBJ1-2; 7 bases are a match to TRBD1. Per the germline V gene, CDR1 is MNHEY and CDR2 is SMNVEV (reference sequence). The V and J ends lost 8 bases and 4 bases, in that order; junction bases with no gene match: 10. This CDR3 spans 14 amino acids.

This clone was picked up a small number of times. The rearrangement uses TRBV4-3 and TRBJ1-1; D gene ambiguous. The CDR3 has 14 amino acids. V gave up 4 bases and J gave up 2 bases, with 11 bases separating them. Germline values: CDR1 LGHNA, CDR2 YSLEER. CDR3 in DNA: TGCGCCAGCAGCCCCTTGGGGAGTAACACTGAAGCTTTCTTT. Its protein is CASSPLGSNTEAFF.

The table lists this clone with a few counts. The chain is built from TRBV27 and TRBJ1-6; possibly TRBD1 for D (6 bases). Germline V lookup: CDR1 MNHEY, CDR2 SMNVEV (reference sequence). CDR3 length: 14 amino acids. The V end was cut by 4 bases, the J end by 12 bases, with 16 bases between. DNA of the CDR3: TGTGCCAGCAGTTCCGACCGGGACACTCTACCCCTCCACTTT. Its protein is CASSSDRDTLPLHF.

V gene TRBV5-1 combines with J gene TRBJ1-1, with 7 nucleotides matching TRBD1. The CDR3 extends over 16 amino acids. J gave up 6 bases and V 4 bases, and 15 bases lay outside the gene matches. Germline CDR1 reads SGHRS; CDR2 reads YFSETQ. The CDR3 sequence: CASSARDSFIGAEAFF. DNA of the CDR3: TGCGCCAGCAGCGCCCGGGACAGTTTTATTGGTGCTGAAGCTTTCTTT.

The V gene is TRBV12-5, the J gene TRBJ2-7; no definite D call. The germline gives CDR1 LGHNT, CDR2 FRNRAP. Trimming stripped 6 bases from V and 2 bases from J, with 14 bases between. This CDR3 has 14 amino acids. The CDR3 sequence is CASGPTSGAYEQYF. For the CDR3, the DNA is TGTGCTAGTGGCCCTACAAGTGGGGCCTACGAGCAGTACTTC.

This clone appeared a single time. J is TRBJ2-7 and V is TRBV11-2; D is ambiguous. This CDR3 region has 12 residues. V dropped 3 bases and J dropped 2 bases, with 5 bases sitting between them. Germline loops: CDR1 SGHAT, CDR2 FQNNGV. This chain's CDR3 is CASSLVTYEQYF. The DNA of the CDR3 is TGTGCCAGCAGCTTGGTGACCTACGAGCAGTACTTC.

In its sample, this clone was seen once. This rearrangement joins TRBV4-1 to TRBJ2-7, with 11 bases identical to TRBD1. V shed 3 bases, J shed 1 base, and the junction held 8 bases outside the gene matches. The CDR3 spans 17 residues. Germline assignment: CDR1 MGHRA and CDR2 YSYEKL. Here the CDR3 reads CASSHVTGTGGSYEQYF. CDR3 in DNA: TGCGCCAGCAGCCACGTTACCGGGACAGGGGGGTCCTACGAGCAGTACTTC.